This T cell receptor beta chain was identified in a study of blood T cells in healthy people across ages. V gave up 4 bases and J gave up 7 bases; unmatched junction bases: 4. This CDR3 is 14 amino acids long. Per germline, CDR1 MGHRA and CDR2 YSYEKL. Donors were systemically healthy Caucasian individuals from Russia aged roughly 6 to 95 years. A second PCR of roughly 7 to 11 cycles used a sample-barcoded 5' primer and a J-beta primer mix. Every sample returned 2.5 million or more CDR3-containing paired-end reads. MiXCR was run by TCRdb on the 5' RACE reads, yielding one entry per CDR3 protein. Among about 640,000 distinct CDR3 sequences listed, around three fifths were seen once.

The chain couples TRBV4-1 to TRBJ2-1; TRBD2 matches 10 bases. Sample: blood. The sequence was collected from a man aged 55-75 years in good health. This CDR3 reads CASSPTSGVNEQFF. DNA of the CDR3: TGCGCCAGCAGCCCTACTAGCGGGGTGAATGAGCAGTTCTTC.